These 21 T cell receptor beta chains were all obtained from the same sample, sequenced in a study of shared clonotypes between healthy human individuals. Method: immunoSEQ multiplex PCR; TCRdb's copy keeps in-frame clones and lacks some. The sample shows some 1.5 million clones, approximately 98% of them seen only once. Input material: naive CD4+ T cells sorted from blood. Indicated subset: CD45RA+ positively selected. The receptors derive from a man aged 25 to 40 in good health.

The rearrangement joins TRBV4-2 to TRBJ2-7, with TRBD1 identical over 7 bases. In germline, CDR1 is LGHNA, CDR2 YNFKEQ. The CDR3 loop spans 15 amino acids. V lost 0 bases to trimming and J lost 3 bases; unmatched junction nucleotides: 5. In DNA form, the CDR3 reads TGTGCCAGCAGCCAAGACTTATCAGGGGGCTACGAGCAGTACTTC. This sequence encodes CASSQDLSGGYEQYF.

The chain has TRBV6-5 and TRBJ2-1, with 12 bases fitting TRBD2. The ends lost 7 bases at V and 5 bases at J; junction bases unmatched: 3. The CDR3 has 14 residues. The germline gives CDR1 MNHEY, CDR2 SVGAGI. The CDR3 sequence is CASTLAGGDNEQFF. For the CDR3, the DNA is TGTGCCAGCACCCTAGCGGGAGGGGACAATGAGCAGTTCTTC.

The V gene is TRBV18, the J gene TRBJ1-5; D gene ambiguous. The V end lost 2 bases, the J end lost 3 bases, and 8 bases lay between the germline ends. The CDR3 length is 14 residues. Germline V gene lookup returns CDR1 KGHSH and CDR2 LQKENI. DNA for the CDR3: TGTGCCAGCTCACCAAGGGAATCCAATCAGCCCCAGCATTTT. Its translation: CASSPRESNQPQHF.

V gene TRBV5-4 combines with J gene TRBJ2-7, with 8 bases that match TRBD1. The germline V gene encodes CDR1 SGHNT and CDR2 YYREEE (reference sequence). This CDR3 contains 15 residues. After removal of 1 base from V and 3 bases from J, the junction contained 6 bases not matched to a gene. The CDR3 region has the DNA TGTGCCAGCAGCTTGTCGGCGACAGGGGTCTACGAGCAGTACTTC. Its translation is CASSLSATGVYEQYF.

The chain uses TRBV5-1 and TRBJ2-6; D not resolved. Germline-derived CDR1 and CDR2 are SGHRS and YFSETQ. The V and J ends lost 5 bases and 2 bases respectively, with 11 bases between them. The CDR3 extends over 15 amino acids. CDR3 sequence reads: CASRRVTAGANVLTF. CDR3 DNA sequence: TGCGCCAGCAGAAGGGTCACGGCTGGGGCCAACGTCCTGACTTTC.

This clone appeared once. The same CDR3 arises from other DNA sequences in this sample as well. The chain couples TRBV6-5 to TRBJ2-5; D ambiguous. V was trimmed by 3 bases and J by 4 bases, leaving 3 bases between them. CDR3 length equals 11 residues. Germline V gene sequence: CDR1 MNHEY, CDR2 SVGAGI. The CDR3 protein is CASSYGETQYF. CDR3 DNA: TGTGCCAGCAGTTATGGAGAGACCCAGTACTTC.

CDR3 protein: CASSEAVVGATDTQYF. In DNA, the CDR3 is TGTGCCAGCAGTGAAGCGGTAGTCGGGGCCACAGATACGCAGTATTTT. The chain uses TRBV6-1 and TRBJ2-3; D tentatively reads TRBD1 or TRBD2 (5 bases each). The CDR3 is 16 residues long. Trimming cost V 0 bases and J 2 bases, with 12 bases left between them. Germline CDR1 reads MNHNS; CDR2 reads SASEGT.

The V gene is TRBV29-1, the J gene TRBJ2-2; either TRBD1 or TRBD2 may fit D (5 bases each). Trimming took 7 bases from V and 3 from J, leaving 18 bases between them. CDR3 length: 15 residues. The germline gives CDR1 SQVTM, CDR2 ANQGSEA. CDR3 amino acids: CSGSKGRGYTGELFF. The DNA for the CDR3 is TGCAGCGGGTCTAAGGGGAGAGGGTACACCGGGGAGCTGTTTTTT.

This rearrangement joins TRBV29-1 to TRBJ1-2; TRBD1 matches at 9 bases. CDR1 SQVTM and CDR2 ANQGSEA come from the germline V gene. There are 13 residues in the CDR3. The ends lost 5 bases at V and 5 bases at J; junction bases unmatched: 6. Here the CDR3 reads CSVSRGQGYGYTF. CDR3 bases: TGCAGCGTTTCCCGGGGACAGGGATATGGCTACACCTTC.

The chain employs TRBV5-1 and TRBJ1-3; 7 nucleotides align to TRBD1. CDR1 SGHRS and CDR2 YFSETQ come from the germline V gene. This CDR3 has 14 amino acids. The trim removed 4 bases at V and 1 base at J, leaving 2 bases unmatched. DNA of the CDR3: TGCGCCAGCAGCCGGGACAGATCTGGAAACACCATATATTTT. It specifies CASSRDRSGNTIYF.

This chain links TRBV6-1 with TRBJ2-2; 9 bases agree with TRBD1. The CDR3 totals 15 residues. The germline gives CDR1 MNHNS, CDR2 SASEGT. The V segment lost 5 bases and the J segment 2 bases; nucleotides outside the gene matches: 3. CDR3 sequence: CASSRTGANTGELFF. CDR3 nucleotides: TGTGCCAGCAGTAGGACAGGGGCTAACACCGGGGAGCTGTTTTTT.

The chain has TRBV6-5 and TRBJ2-7, with D uncertain. CDR1 and CDR2 from the germline V gene are MNHEY and SVGAGI. The CDR3 extends over 15 amino acids. The germline V and J ends were trimmed by 0 bases and 2 bases, with 11 bases remaining between them. CDR3 sequence (DNA): TGTGCCAGCAGTTACTCTCATACCTTACCCTACGAGCAGTACTTC. It translates to CASSYSHTLPYEQYF.

The chain is built from TRBV5-4 and TRBJ2-2, with D unresolved. Per the germline V gene, CDR1 is SGHNT and CDR2 is YYREEE (reference sequence). This CDR3 is built from 14 residues. Trimming cost V 2 bases and J 2 bases, with 7 bases left between them. CDR3 sequence: CASSLVYNTGELFF. The CDR3 bases are TGTGCCAGCAGCTTAGTCTACAACACCGGGGAGCTGTTTTTT.

The chain has TRBV5-1 and TRBJ2-7; TRBD1 is a possible D gene (5 bases). The CDR3 runs to 13 residues. Trimming removed 4 bases from V and 5 bases from J, with 13 bases in between. Germline assignment: CDR1 SGHRS and CDR2 YFSETQ. The CDR3 here is CASSKGVHDEQYF. The CDR3 bases are TGCGCCAGCAGCAAAGGGGTTCACGACGAGCAGTACTTC.

This sequence joins TRBV30 and TRBJ2-7; 7 bases fit TRBD1. V was clipped by 3 bases and J by 5 bases; unmatched bases: 10. Germline V gene data show CDR1 as GTSNPN and CDR2 as SVGIG (reference sequence). The CDR3 is 14 amino acids. The CDR3 protein is CAWRVRDSTHEQYF. DNA for the CDR3: TGTGCCTGGAGGGTCCGGGACAGCACTCACGAGCAGTACTTC.

The chain is built from TRBV5-4 and TRBJ2-5, with D maybe TRBD1 (5 bases). The CDR3 covers 12 residues. The germline V and J ends were trimmed by 3 bases and 5 bases, with 8 bases remaining between them. The germline gives CDR1 SGHNT, CDR2 YYREEE (reference sequence). CDR3 in amino acids: CASSSTAETQYF. The CDR3 nucleotides read TGTGCCAGCAGCTCGACAGCGGAGACCCAGTACTTC.

This chain joins TRBV18 and TRBJ2-2; D not certain. Trimming cost V 6 bases and J 6 bases, with 5 bases left between them. Germline V lookup: CDR1 KGHSH, CDR2 LQKENI. The length of the CDR3 is 11 residues. The CDR3 DNA reads TGTGCCAGCTCGTCGTCCGGGGAGCTGTTTTTT. Protein: CASSSSGELFF.

The V gene is TRBV7-9, the J gene TRBJ2-7, with D possibly being TRBD2 (5 bases). V was clipped by 5 bases and J by 5 bases, with 16 bases between them. There are 14 residues in the CDR3. In germline, CDR1 is SEHNR, CDR2 FQNEAQ (reference sequence). CDR3 nucleotide sequence: TGTGCCAGCAGCCCTAGGGAGCTACGTAACGAGCAGTACTTC. It codes for CASSPRELRNEQYF.

The J gene is TRBJ2-7, the V gene TRBV14, with 7 bases that match TRBD1. This CDR3 spans 16 amino acids. V shed 4 bases, J shed 3 bases, and the junction held 12 bases outside the gene matches. CDR1 is SGHDN and CDR2 is FVKESK in the germline V gene. The DNA for the CDR3 is TGTGCCAGCAGCCCCTCCCGAGACAGGGATTTCTACGAGCAGTACTTC. Residues: CASSPSRDRDFYEQYF.

This chain joins TRBV6-5 and TRBJ2-7; 9 nucleotides align to TRBD2. The CDR3 is made up of 16 amino acids. The V gene's germline CDR1 is MNHEY and CDR2 SVGAGI. V gave up 2 bases and J gave up 3 bases; unmatched junction bases: 8. The CDR3 reads CASSYVGGRAFYEQYF. The CDR3 nucleotides read TGTGCCAGCAGTTACGTTGGCGGGAGGGCCTTCTACGAGCAGTACTTC.

This clone appeared a single time. The CDR3, as DNA: TGTGCCAGCAGTTGGACAGGGATCGGAGGAGCTTTCTTT. Its translation is CASSWTGIGGAFF. The chain carries TRBV27 and TRBJ1-1, with 8 positions matching TRBD1. This CDR3 has 13 amino acids. Germline V gives CDR1 MNHEY, CDR2 SMNVEV (reference sequence). The J segment lost 10 bases and the V segment lost 4 bases, leaving 8 bases of the junction unmatched.